The 2 T cell receptor beta chains given below trace back to one sample, sequenced in a study of post-analysis software for immune sequencing data. Study-wide results and caveats: Patients used several TRBV segments, including TRBV5-6, TRBV5-1 and TRBV20-1, more often than controls.

Built from TCR beta cDNA, the libraries had unique molecular identifiers in them. TCRdb re-analysed the PCR reads in MiXCR, keeping a single row per CDR3 protein. The sample contains 380,000 or so distinct CDR3 sequences, approximately 33% of which appear only once. Their cognate antigens are unknown. The specimen was blood. The receptors come from a girl aged 5-17 years with multiple sclerosis.

The chain combines TRBV18 with TRBJ2-7, with 7 bases fitting TRBD2. The end of the DNA is better explained by TRBJ2-5, so the J call may be wrong. Per the germline V gene, CDR1 is KGHSH and CDR2 is LQKENI. The CDR3 runs 15 residues. This CDR3 is CASSPGQREWETQYF. In nucleotides, the CDR3 is TGTGCCAGCTCACCAGGCCAGCGGGAATGGGAGACCCAGTACTTC.

This clonotype was detected only a few times. CDR3 in amino acids: CSVGQATNYGYTF. In nucleotides, the CDR3 is TGCAGTGTTGGACAGGCCACTAACTATGGCTACACCTTC. This chain uses TRBV20-1 with TRBJ1-2, with 7 positions matching TRBD1. This CDR3 is built from 13 residues. J gave up 0 bases and V 7 bases, and 5 bases lay outside the gene matches. Germline V CDR1 and CDR2: DFQATT, SNEGSKA (reference sequence).